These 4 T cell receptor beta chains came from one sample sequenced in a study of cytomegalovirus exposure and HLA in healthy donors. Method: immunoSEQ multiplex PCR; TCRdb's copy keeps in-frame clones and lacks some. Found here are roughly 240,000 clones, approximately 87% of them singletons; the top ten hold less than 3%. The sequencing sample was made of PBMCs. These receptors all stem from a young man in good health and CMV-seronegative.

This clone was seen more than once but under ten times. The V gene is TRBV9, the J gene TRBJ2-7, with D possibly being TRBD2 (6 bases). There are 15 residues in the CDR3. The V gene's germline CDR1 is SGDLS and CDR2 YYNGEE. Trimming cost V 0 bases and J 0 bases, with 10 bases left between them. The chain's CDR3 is CASSVGWGVSYEQYF. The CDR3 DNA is TGTGCCAGCAGCGTAGGGTGGGGGGTCTCCTACGAGCAGTACTTC.

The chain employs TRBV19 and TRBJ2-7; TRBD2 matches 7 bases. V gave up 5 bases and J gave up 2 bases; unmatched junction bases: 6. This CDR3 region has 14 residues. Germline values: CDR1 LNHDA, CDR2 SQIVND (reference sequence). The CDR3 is CASSVSGGTYEQYF. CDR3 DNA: TGTGCCAGTAGTGTTTCGGGGGGAACCTACGAGCAGTACTTC. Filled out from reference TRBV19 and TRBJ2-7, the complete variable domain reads DGGITQSPKYLFRKEGQNVTLSCEQNLNHDAMYWYRQDPGQGLRLIYYSQIVNDFQKGDIAEGYSVSREKKESFPLTVTSAQKNPTAFYLCASSVSGGTYEQYFGPGTRLTVT.

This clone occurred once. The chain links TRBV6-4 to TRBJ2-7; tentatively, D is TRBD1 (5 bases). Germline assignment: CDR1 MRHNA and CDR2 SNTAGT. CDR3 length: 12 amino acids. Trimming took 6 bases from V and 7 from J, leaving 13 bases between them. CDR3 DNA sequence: TGTGCCAGCAGGGCAGGGCAGAGGGAGCAGTACTTC. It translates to CASRAGQREQYF.

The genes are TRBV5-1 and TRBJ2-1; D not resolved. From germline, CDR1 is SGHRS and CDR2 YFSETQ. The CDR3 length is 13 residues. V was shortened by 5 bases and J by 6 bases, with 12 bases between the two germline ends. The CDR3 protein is CASSLRGRNEQFF. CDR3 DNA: TGCGCCAGCAGTCTGCGCGGCCGCAATGAGCAGTTCTTC.